This T cell receptor (beta chain) was sequenced during a study of blood T cell repertoires in COVID-19. Assay: immunoSEQ multiplex PCR; the TCRdb copy retains only in-frame clones and omits some. This sample yields some 78,000 clones, of which roughly 88% are seen a single time; less than 35% belongs to the top ten. The CDR3 loop spans 13 amino acids. Germline CDR1 reads GTSNPN; CDR2 reads SVGIG (reference sequence). V was clipped by 3 bases and J by 6 bases, with 15 bases between them. This TCR derives from a man in his fifties or sixties with active or convalescent COVID-19. The sample taken for sequencing was peripheral blood. This chain uses TRBV30 with TRBJ2-7, with D tentatively TRBD1 (5 bases). CDR3 region: CAWRGPFSPEQYF. The CDR3 DNA follows: TGTGCCTGGAGGGGGCCTTTTTCGCCCGAGCAGTACTTC.